These T cell receptor beta chains were read from a single sample in a study of blood T cell repertoires in COVID-19. Sequencing used immunoSEQ multiplex PCR; TCRdb keeps in-frame clones, though not all of them. The sample consists of tens of thousands of clones, about 89% of them appearing once. Sequenced sample: peripheral blood. All receptors come from a human donor in a cohort sampled during active COVID-19. Both conserved end residues are part of each CDR3. A D gene is named only where the DNA matches it firmly. Size is omitted from some rows. Given values are once, few, many or a class for expanded clones.

TRBD2 | TRBJ2-5 | - | TRBV9 | TGTGCCAGCAGCGTGCGAGGCGGGGGAATGTACCAAGAGACCCAGTACTTC | CASSVRGGGMYQETQYF
TRBD2 | TRBJ2-1 | - | TRBV30 | TGTGCCTGGTCTACTAGCGGGAGATCAAATGAGCAGTTCTTC | CAWSTSGRSNEQFF
- | TRBJ1-2 | - | TRBV28 | TGTGCCAGCAGGATAGGAACAGGGAAAGGCTACACCTTC | CASRIGTGKGYTF
TRBD2 | TRBJ2-5 | - | TRBV11-3 | TGTGCCAGCAGCATGGGAGGGGAACAAGAGACCCAGTACTTC | CASSMGGEQETQYF
TRBD1 | TRBJ2-2 | - | TRBV7-6 | TGTGCCAGCAGCACCACAGGGGGAATCACCGGGGAGCTGTTTTTT | CASSTTGGITGELFF
TRBD2 | TRBJ2-3 | - | TRBV7-2 | TGTGCCAGCAGCTTACTAGCGGGAGTCCCAGATACGCAGTATTTT | CASSLLAGVPDTQYF
- | TRBJ1-1 | - | TRBV2 | TGTGCCAGCAGGGGAGGATTGGCGACCCTTGAAGCTTTCTTT | CASRGGLATLEAFF
- | TRBJ2-7 | - | TRBV30 | TGTGCCTGGAGTGAGGCAGGCCCCCTTCAGTACTTC | CAWSEAGPLQYF
TRBD1 | TRBJ2-7 | - | TRBV19 | TGTGCCAGTAGTCCGACAGGGTTCGAGCAGTACTTC | CASSPTGFEQYF
- | TRBJ1-4 | - | TRBV5-1 | TGCGCCAGCAGCCAAGCCACACAGGGTCCTAATGAAAAACTGTTTTTT | CASSQATQGPNEKLFF
- | TRBJ1-1 | - | TRBV6-5 | TGTGCCAGCAAAGGTCAAGTAGAGGTGAACACTGAAGCTTTCTTT | CASKGQVEVNTEAFF
- | TRBJ2-1 | - | TRBV5-6 | TGTGCCAGCAGCTTGTCCAGGAAGCCGGACAATGAGCAGTTCTTC | CASSLSRKPDNEQFF
- | TRBJ1-5 | - | TRBV29-1 | TGCAGCGTGGTTGACAGCTACAATCAGCCCCAGCATTTT | CSVVDSYNQPQHF
- | TRBJ1-1 | - | TRBV7-9 | TGTGCCAGCAGCTTAGCGTGGGAGGGGTTGAACACTGAAGCTTTCTTT | CASSLAWEGLNTEAFF
- | TRBJ1-2 | - | TRBV28 | TGTGCCAGCAGTTTAAGTCCGGGGGGCGCGCATGGCTACACCTTC | CASSLSPGGAHGYTF
TRBD2 | TRBJ2-3 | - | TRBV4-1 | TGCGCCAGCAGCCCTCGCTTTACCCGGGGACTAGCGGGGGCCCGTAGCACAGATACGCAGTATTTT | CASSPRFTRGLAGARSTDTQYF
- | TRBJ2-7 | once | TRBV27 | TGTGCCAGCACAACGGGGGACGAGCAGTACTTC | CASTTGDEQYF
TRBD2 | TRBJ2-7 | once | TRBV4-1 | TGCGCCAGCAGCGCGGGGGTCAACTCCTACGAGCAGTACTTC | CASSAGVNSYEQYF
- | TRBJ1-6 | once | TRBV5-8 | TGTGCCAGCAGCGTTAGGAGTTCAAATTCACCCCTCCACTTT | CASSVRSSNSPLHF
- | TRBJ2-3 | - | TRBV20-1 | TGCAGTGCGAGGGGGGATACGCAGTATTTT | CSARGDTQYF
- | TRBJ2-2 | - | TRBV4-3 | TGCGCCAGCAGCCAAGTATCGGGGTTCTCCGGGGAGCTGTTTTTT | CASSQVSGFSGELFF
TRBD2 | TRBJ2-7 | once | TRBV19 | TGTGCCAGTAGTCCCGGGGTAGCGGGGGGTCGAACCTACGAGCAGTACTTC | CASSPGVAGGRTYEQYF
- | TRBJ1-3 | - | TRBV28 | TGTGCCAGCAGTTCAGTGTACTCTGGAAACACCATATATTTT | CASSSVYSGNTIYF
TRBD2 | TRBJ2-1 | - | TRBV19 | TGTGCCAGTAGTCCAAGGGGAGGGCCCTATGAGCAGTTCTTC | CASSPRGGPYEQFF
TRBD2 | TRBJ2-7 | - | TRBV4-3 | TGCGCCAGCAGCCAAGAGCATTATCGGGCGGGAGGGCCCCCCTACGAGCAGTACTTC | CASSQEHYRAGGPPYEQYF
- | TRBJ1-2 | - | TRBV30 | TGTGCCTGGAGTGTAGGCAGGTATAACTATGGCTACACCTTC | CAWSVGRYNYGYTF
- | TRBJ2-1 | - | TRBV4-3 | TGCGCCAGCAGCTCAACCCTTCAGGGCAATGAGCAGTTCTTC | CASSSTLQGNEQFF
TRBD2 | TRBJ2-1 | - | TRBV28 | TGTGCCAGCGGGGAGGCGGGGGGGAATGAGCAGTTCTTC | CASGEAGGNEQFF
TRBD2 | TRBJ2-1 | - | TRBV24-1 | TGTGCCACCAGTGATGAACTAGCGGGGGTCAACAGCTCCTACAATGAGCAGTTCTTC | CATSDELAGVNSSYNEQFF
TRBD2 | TRBJ2-7 | - | TRBV28 | TGTGCCAGCAGCCCTCGACTAGCGGGAGTTAGGAGGGGTTCCTACGAGCAGTACTTC | CASSPRLAGVRRGSYEQYF
- | TRBJ1-2 | - | TRBV28 | TGTGCCAGCAGTTCCCCCCGGTACACAGGGTATCCTGGCTACACCTTC | CASSSPRYTGYPGYTF
- | TRBJ1-1 | - | TRBV19 | TGTGCCAGTAGTATCCCCGGGGGATTCAGCTGGATGGCTGAAGCTTTCTTT | CASSIPGGFSWMAEAFF
TRBD2 | TRBJ2-3 | - | TRBV5-1 | TGCGCCAGCAGCTTGGCTAGCGGCGGCACAGATACGCAGTATTTT | CASSLASGGTDTQYF
- | TRBJ1-1 | - | TRBV11-2 | TGTGCCAGCAGCTTAGCCCGACTGGGGGGGGAAGCTTTCTTT | CASSLARLGGEAFF
- | TRBJ1-1 | - | TRBV7-2 | TGTGCCAGCAGCTTAGGAGGGCGAACTGAAGCTTTCTTT | CASSLGGRTEAFF
TRBD1 | TRBJ2-3 | - | TRBV18 | TGTGCCAGCTCATCCGACGTCGGGACAGTCACAGATACGCAGTATTTT | CASSSDVGTVTDTQYF
TRBD1 | TRBJ2-7 | once | TRBV6-2/TRBV6-3 | TGTGCCAGCAGCCCCCGGTGGACAGGGGCCTACGAGCAGTACTTC | CASSPRWTGAYEQYF
TRBD1 | TRBJ2-5 | - | TRBV11-1 | TGTGCCAGCAGCTCGGGACAGGGGGTCCAAACGGAGACCCAGTACTTC | CASSSGQGVQTETQYF
- | TRBJ1-2 | - | TRBV6-5 | TGTGCCAGCGGAGGTGGGAACACGGGCGGCTACACCTTC | CASGGGNTGGYTF
TRBD1 | TRBJ2-7 | - | TRBV28 | TGTGCCAGCAGTCCTAGGACAGGGCTCGGGTACGAGCAGTACTTC | CASSPRTGLGYEQYF
TRBD1 | TRBJ1-2 | - | TRBV6-6 | TGTGCCAGCAGTTACGGGACAGAGTCCTATGGCTACACCTTC | CASSYGTESYGYTF
- | TRBJ1-1 | - | TRBV4-2 | TGTGCCAGCCAAACCAACAGAAACACTGAAGCTTTCTTT | CASQTNRNTEAFF
TRBD2 | TRBJ2-1 | - | TRBV12-3/TRBV12-4 | TGTGCCAGCAGTTTAGGGCCGGGGGGGCAGTTCTTC | CASSLGPGGQFF
- | TRBJ1-2 | - | TRBV28 | TGTGCCAGCAGTCGGACAGTCTTCTATGGCTACACCTTC | CASSRTVFYGYTF
TRBD1 | TRBJ1-2 | - | TRBV5-1 | TGCGCCAGCAGCTTAGGACAGGGCGGCGCTGGCTACACCTTC | CASSLGQGGAGYTF
- | TRBJ2-7 | - | TRBV5-1 | TGCGCCAGCAGCCCCGCCCGGACAGCCTACGAGCAGTACTTC | CASSPARTAYEQYF
- | TRBJ1-3 | once | TRBV5-6 | TGTGCCAGCAGCTTGTTAGCCGGAACGTCTGGAAACACCATATATTTT | CASSLLAGTSGNTIYF
- | TRBJ1-6 | - | TRBV28 | TGTGCCAGCAGTTTTCTCGGACAGTTAAATTCACCCCTCCACTTT | CASSFLGQLNSPLHF
- | TRBJ2-5 | - | TRBV30 | TGTGCCTGGAGTGTAGGTTCGAGCGGCCAAGAGACCCAGTACTTC | CAWSVGSSGQETQYF
- | TRBJ2-7 | - | TRBV1 | TGCACCAGCAGCCAGACTAGCGGGGGGGGCCCTAGCTCCTACGAGCAGTACTTC | CTSSQTSGGGPSSYEQYF
TRBD2 | TRBJ2-1 | - | TRBV11-2 | TGTGCCAGCAGCCCCGGACTAGGTCAATACAATGAGCAGTTCTTC | CASSPGLGQYNEQFF
- | TRBJ2-7 | - | TRBV28 | TGTGCCACCAGGGGCCCACTTCTCTACGAGCAGTACTTC | CATRGPLLYEQYF
- | TRBJ1-1 | few | TRBV6-2/TRBV6-3 | TGTGCCAGCAGTTACTCGAGAAGGAACACTGAAGCTTTCTTT | CASSYSRRNTEAFF
- | TRBJ1-2 | - | TRBV19 | TGTGCCAGTAGTATGGCAGGGGCGGTCTATGGCTACACCTTC | CASSMAGAVYGYTF
- | TRBJ1-2 | few | TRBV6-5 | TGTGCCAGTAGGTTGGAGGTTAATCGGGGCTACACCTTC | CASRLEVNRGYTF